The 9 T cell receptor beta chains below all came from one sample that was sequenced in a study of T cells in Graves' hyperthyroidism and ophthalmopathy. Using RNA transcripts as the source, TCR beta CDR3 regions were amplified. RT-PCR in the first round (using the HTBI primer set) targeted the TCR CDR3. TCRdb reprocessed the multiplex PCR reads with MiXCR, giving one entry per CDR3 protein. The data show about 360,000 distinct CDR3 sequences, with over 10% seen just once and 9.2% held by the top ten. Source material: blood. These receptors were collected from a young woman with Graves' hyperthyroidism.

This clonotype was detected only a few times. V is TRBV6-1 and J is TRBJ1-5; perhaps TRBD1 as D (6 bases). This CDR3 comprises 15 residues. V was pared by 7 bases and J by 2 bases, with 15 bases between. Germline V gives CDR1 MNHNS, CDR2 SASEGT. This CDR3 is CASKQGTGGNQPQHF. Written as DNA, the CDR3 is TGTGCCAGCAAGCAGGGGACGGGTGGCAATCAGCCCCAGCATTTT.

Many counts were recorded for this clonotype. The J gene is TRBJ1-5, the V gene TRBV25-1; 8 bases are a match to TRBD1. The CDR3 runs 13 residues. Trimming took 6 bases from V and 4 from J; bases not matched to a gene: 2. CDR1 is MGHDK and CDR2 is SYGVNS in the germline V gene. This CDR3 is CASRDRENQPQHF. As DNA, the CDR3 is TGTGCCAGCAGGGACAGGGAAAATCAGCCCCAGCATTTT.

The V call is TRBV20-1, the J call TRBJ2-7, with 9 bases identical to TRBD1. The CDR3 is made up of 14 amino acids. V gave up 5 bases and J gave up 2 bases; unmatched junction bases: 7. Germline V gene lookup returns CDR1 DFQATT and CDR2 SNEGSKA (reference sequence). CDR3 protein: CSAPGTGLPYEQYF. The CDR3 bases are TGCAGTGCTCCCGGGACAGGGCTCCCCTACGAGCAGTACTTC.

The sample holds many counts of this clonotype. The chain has TRBV12-3 or TRBV12-4 and TRBJ1-2; D remains ambiguous. Trimming stripped 3 bases from V and 9 bases from J, with 14 bases between. CDR3 length equals 13 residues. In DNA form, the CDR3 reads TGTGCCAGCAGTTTCAAAGGTCCCCCGAGCTACACCTTC. Translated, it gives CASSFKGPPSYTF.

This clonotype has a count of ten or more. The J gene is TRBJ1-2, the V gene TRBV11-2; the match to TRBD1 covers 9 bases. Germline loops: CDR1 SGHAT, CDR2 FQNNGV. V gave up 0 bases and J gave up 7 bases; unmatched junction bases: 9. CDR3 length: 16 residues. The CDR3 loop reads CASSLDLGTGIGGYTF. The CDR3 DNA reads as TGTGCCAGCAGCTTAGATCTCGGGACAGGGATAGGTGGCTACACCTTC. The complete variable domain, with remaining parts taken from reference TRBV11-2 and TRBJ1-2, reads EAGVAQSPRYKIIEKRQSVAFWCNPISGHATLYWYQQILGQGPKLLIQFQNNGVVDDSQLPKDRFSAERLKGVDSTLKIQPAKLEDSAVYLCASSLDLGTGIGGYTFGSGTRLTVV.

The DNA of the CDR3 is TGTGCCACCAGTGATCCGGGACAGTACAATGAGCAGTTCTTC. It translates to CATSDPGQYNEQFF. The chain combines TRBV24-1 with TRBJ2-1; TRBD1 agrees at 7 bases. The CDR3 has 14 amino acids. CDR1 KGHDR and CDR2 SFDVKD come from the germline V gene. V gave up 3 bases and J gave up 4 bases; unmatched junction bases: 2.

At least ten counts were recorded for this clonotype. V and J are TRBV2 and TRBJ1-5, with 7 bases identical to TRBD1. The ends lost 8 bases at V and 3 bases at J; junction bases unmatched: 4. Germline values: CDR1 SNHLY, CDR2 FYNNEI. The CDR3 has 13 residues. CDR3 in DNA: TGTGCCAGCCTGGGACAGTACAATCAGCCCCAGCATTTT. Protein: CASLGQYNQPQHF. Combining the CDR3 with reference TRBV2 and TRBJ1-5 gives the whole variable domain EPEVTQTPSHQVTQMGQEVILRCVPISNHLYFYWYRQILGQKVEFLVSFYNNEISEKSEIFDDQFSVERPDGSNFTLKIRSTKLEDSAMYFCASLGQYNQPQHFGDGTRLSIL.

This chain connects TRBV18 to TRBJ1-6; D not resolved. This CDR3 spans 12 amino acids. The germline V and J ends were trimmed by 2 bases and 10 bases, with 6 bases remaining between them. From germline, CDR1 is KGHSH and CDR2 LQKENI. The CDR3, as DNA: TGTGCCAGCTCACCAGGTGACTCACCCCTCCACTTT. As protein: CASSPGDSPLHF.

This clonotype has more than one count but fewer than ten. The chain couples TRBV5-6 to TRBJ1-5; D call uncertain. The V gene lost 0 bases and the J gene lost 11 bases, with 15 bases spanning the gap. Germline V gene lookup returns CDR1 SGHDT and CDR2 YYEEEE. This CDR3 is 14 amino acids long. The CDR3 bases are TGTGCCAGCAGCTTGGCCCAGTCGTCTACCGCCCAGCATTTT. It codes for CASSLAQSSTAQHF.